The rows below give T cell receptor beta chains drawn from one sample of a study of blood T cell repertoires in COVID-19. Using immunoSEQ multiplex PCR, the repertoire was profiled, and TCRdb retains in-frame clones only, with some absent. The sample has about 41,000 clones; about 86% are singletons. The sequenced sample consisted of peripheral blood. The origin of the receptors is a woman aged 60 to 75 with acute or convalescent COVID-19. The CDR3 runs from the conserved cysteine through the conserved F or W. Each record gives: J gene, clone size, D gene, V gene, CDR3 DNA, CDR3 protein. A D gene is named only where the DNA matches it firmly. Size is stated for part of the rows, as once, few or many counts, or as a class when the clone is expanded.

j_gene: TRBJ2-2; abundance: NA; d_gene: TRBD1; v_gene: TRBV24-1; CDR3nt: TGTGCCACCAGTGATTTAGGGGGACAGGGACGTAACACCGGGGAGCTGTTTTTT; CDR3aa: CATSDLGGQGRNTGELFF
j_gene: TRBJ1-2; abundance: NA; d_gene: NA; v_gene: TRBV3-1/TRBV3-2; CDR3nt: TGTGCCAGCAGCTCCTTGACAAGTACCTATGGCTACACCTTC; CDR3aa: CASSSLTSTYGYTF
j_gene: TRBJ1-5; abundance: NA; d_gene: TRBD1; v_gene: TRBV28; CDR3nt: TGTGCCAGCAGTCTAGCCCCGTACAGGGGTAGCAATCAGCCCCAGCATTTT; CDR3aa: CASSLAPYRGSNQPQHF
j_gene: TRBJ2-3; abundance: NA; d_gene: NA; v_gene: TRBV6-6; CDR3nt: TGTGCCAGTAAACAAGGGGCTACAGGGACAGATACGCAGTATTTT; CDR3aa: CASKQGATGTDTQYF
j_gene: TRBJ2-1; abundance: NA; d_gene: TRBD1; v_gene: TRBV9; CDR3nt: TGTGCCAGCAGCGTGAGGACAGGGATCAATGAGCAGTTCTTC; CDR3aa: CASSVRTGINEQFF
j_gene: TRBJ2-1; abundance: NA; d_gene: TRBD2; v_gene: TRBV14; CDR3nt: TGTGCCAGCAGTCGCGGGGGTGGCTCCTACAATGAGCAGTTCTTC; CDR3aa: CASSRGGGSYNEQFF
j_gene: TRBJ2-5; abundance: NA; d_gene: NA; v_gene: TRBV5-5; CDR3nt: TGTGCCAGCAGCTTGAGCATAGCCACGGGCCAAGAGACCCAGTACTTC; CDR3aa: CASSLSIATGQETQYF
j_gene: TRBJ1-2; abundance: NA; d_gene: TRBD1; v_gene: TRBV5-6; CDR3nt: TGTGCCAGCAGCTTGGCGGGACAGCCCTATGGCTACACCTTC; CDR3aa: CASSLAGQPYGYTF
j_gene: TRBJ2-7; abundance: NA; d_gene: TRBD2; v_gene: TRBV7-2; CDR3nt: TGTGCCAGCAGCAAAGCGGGAGGGCCTTACGAGCAGTACTTC; CDR3aa: CASSKAGGPYEQYF
j_gene: TRBJ2-7; abundance: NA; d_gene: NA; v_gene: TRBV30; CDR3nt: TGTGCCTGGAGTGTACAGGACAACGACCTAAAGCAGTACTTC; CDR3aa: CAWSVQDNDLKQYF
j_gene: TRBJ1-5; abundance: NA; d_gene: TRBD1; v_gene: TRBV5-8; CDR3nt: TGTGCCAGCAGCTTGGGATTGTTACAGGGGCGGGCGAATCAGCCCCAGCATTTT; CDR3aa: CASSLGLLQGRANQPQHF
j_gene: TRBJ1-2; abundance: NA; d_gene: TRBD1; v_gene: TRBV2; CDR3nt: TGTGCCAGCAGAGCGACAGGGCTCTATGGCTACACCTTC; CDR3aa: CASRATGLYGYTF
j_gene: TRBJ1-3; abundance: few; d_gene: NA; v_gene: TRBV19; CDR3nt: TGTGCCTCTAAACTCACAGGGATACCCCGGGACACCATATATTTT; CDR3aa: CASKLTGIPRDTIYF
j_gene: TRBJ1-2; abundance: NA; d_gene: TRBD1; v_gene: TRBV19; CDR3nt: TGTGCCAGTTCGGACAGGGGCTATGGCTACACCTTC; CDR3aa: CASSDRGYGYTF
j_gene: TRBJ1-3; abundance: NA; d_gene: TRBD1; v_gene: TRBV14; CDR3nt: TGTGCCAGCAGCCAAGGTCCGCAGGGGGTCGGAAACACCATATATTTT; CDR3aa: CASSQGPQGVGNTIYF
j_gene: TRBJ1-1; abundance: NA; d_gene: NA; v_gene: TRBV10-3; CDR3nt: TGTGCCATCAGCGACACAGGGTCCACCAACACTGAAGCTTTCTTT; CDR3aa: CAISDTGSTNTEAFF
j_gene: TRBJ2-7; abundance: NA; d_gene: NA; v_gene: TRBV4-1; CDR3nt: TGCGCCAGCAGCCAAGATTACAGGGCCTCCTACGAGCAGTACTTC; CDR3aa: CASSQDYRASYEQYF